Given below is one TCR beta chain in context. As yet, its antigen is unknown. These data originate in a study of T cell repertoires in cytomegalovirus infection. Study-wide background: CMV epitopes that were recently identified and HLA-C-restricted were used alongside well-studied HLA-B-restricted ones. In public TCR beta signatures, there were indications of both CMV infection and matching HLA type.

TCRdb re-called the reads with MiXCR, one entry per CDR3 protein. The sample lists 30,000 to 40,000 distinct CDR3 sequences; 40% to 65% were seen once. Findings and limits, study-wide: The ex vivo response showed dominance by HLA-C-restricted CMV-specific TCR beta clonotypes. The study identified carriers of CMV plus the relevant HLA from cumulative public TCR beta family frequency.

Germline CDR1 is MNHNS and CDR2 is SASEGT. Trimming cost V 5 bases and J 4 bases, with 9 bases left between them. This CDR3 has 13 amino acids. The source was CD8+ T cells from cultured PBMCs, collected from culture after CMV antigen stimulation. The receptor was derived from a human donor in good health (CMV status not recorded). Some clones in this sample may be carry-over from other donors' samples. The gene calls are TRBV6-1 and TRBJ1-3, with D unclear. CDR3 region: CASSLETGNTIYF. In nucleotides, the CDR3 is TGTGCCAGCAGTTTAGAAACAGGAAACACCATATATTTT.